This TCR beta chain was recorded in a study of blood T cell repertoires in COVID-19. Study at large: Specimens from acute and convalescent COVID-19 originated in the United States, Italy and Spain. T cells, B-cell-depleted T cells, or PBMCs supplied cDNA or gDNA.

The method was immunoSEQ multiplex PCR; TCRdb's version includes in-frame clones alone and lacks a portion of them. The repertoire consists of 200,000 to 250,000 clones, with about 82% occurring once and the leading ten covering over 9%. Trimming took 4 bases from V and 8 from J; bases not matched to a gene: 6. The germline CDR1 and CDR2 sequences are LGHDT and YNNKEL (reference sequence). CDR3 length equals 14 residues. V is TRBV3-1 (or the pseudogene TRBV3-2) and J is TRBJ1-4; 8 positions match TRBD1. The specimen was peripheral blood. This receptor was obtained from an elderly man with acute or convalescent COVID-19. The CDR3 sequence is CASSLGQGREKLFF. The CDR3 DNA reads TGTGCCAGCAGCCTTGGACAGGGACGAGAAAAACTGTTTTTT.